What follows describes a single TCR beta chain. The sample is drawn from a study of T cell changes during pregnancy in multiple sclerosis. Germline CDR1 SGHNT, CDR2 YYREEE (reference sequence). The CDR3 is made up of 13 amino acids. The V end was cut by 4 bases, the J end by 6 bases, with 10 bases between. Libraries were prepared by immunoSEQ multiplex PCR; TCRdb keeps only in-frame clonotypes and omits some of them. The sample contains 100,000 to 130,000 clones, around 92% of which appear only once. The source material was peripheral blood, sampled in the third trimester of pregnancy. The chain combines TRBV5-4 with TRBJ2-2; D unresolved. The sequence derives from a female donor in good health, enrolled as a control in a pregnancy study. The CDR3 DNA follows: TGTGCCAGCAGCCCGACGGGTCCCGGGGAGCTGTTTTTT. This gives the protein CASSPTGPGELFF.